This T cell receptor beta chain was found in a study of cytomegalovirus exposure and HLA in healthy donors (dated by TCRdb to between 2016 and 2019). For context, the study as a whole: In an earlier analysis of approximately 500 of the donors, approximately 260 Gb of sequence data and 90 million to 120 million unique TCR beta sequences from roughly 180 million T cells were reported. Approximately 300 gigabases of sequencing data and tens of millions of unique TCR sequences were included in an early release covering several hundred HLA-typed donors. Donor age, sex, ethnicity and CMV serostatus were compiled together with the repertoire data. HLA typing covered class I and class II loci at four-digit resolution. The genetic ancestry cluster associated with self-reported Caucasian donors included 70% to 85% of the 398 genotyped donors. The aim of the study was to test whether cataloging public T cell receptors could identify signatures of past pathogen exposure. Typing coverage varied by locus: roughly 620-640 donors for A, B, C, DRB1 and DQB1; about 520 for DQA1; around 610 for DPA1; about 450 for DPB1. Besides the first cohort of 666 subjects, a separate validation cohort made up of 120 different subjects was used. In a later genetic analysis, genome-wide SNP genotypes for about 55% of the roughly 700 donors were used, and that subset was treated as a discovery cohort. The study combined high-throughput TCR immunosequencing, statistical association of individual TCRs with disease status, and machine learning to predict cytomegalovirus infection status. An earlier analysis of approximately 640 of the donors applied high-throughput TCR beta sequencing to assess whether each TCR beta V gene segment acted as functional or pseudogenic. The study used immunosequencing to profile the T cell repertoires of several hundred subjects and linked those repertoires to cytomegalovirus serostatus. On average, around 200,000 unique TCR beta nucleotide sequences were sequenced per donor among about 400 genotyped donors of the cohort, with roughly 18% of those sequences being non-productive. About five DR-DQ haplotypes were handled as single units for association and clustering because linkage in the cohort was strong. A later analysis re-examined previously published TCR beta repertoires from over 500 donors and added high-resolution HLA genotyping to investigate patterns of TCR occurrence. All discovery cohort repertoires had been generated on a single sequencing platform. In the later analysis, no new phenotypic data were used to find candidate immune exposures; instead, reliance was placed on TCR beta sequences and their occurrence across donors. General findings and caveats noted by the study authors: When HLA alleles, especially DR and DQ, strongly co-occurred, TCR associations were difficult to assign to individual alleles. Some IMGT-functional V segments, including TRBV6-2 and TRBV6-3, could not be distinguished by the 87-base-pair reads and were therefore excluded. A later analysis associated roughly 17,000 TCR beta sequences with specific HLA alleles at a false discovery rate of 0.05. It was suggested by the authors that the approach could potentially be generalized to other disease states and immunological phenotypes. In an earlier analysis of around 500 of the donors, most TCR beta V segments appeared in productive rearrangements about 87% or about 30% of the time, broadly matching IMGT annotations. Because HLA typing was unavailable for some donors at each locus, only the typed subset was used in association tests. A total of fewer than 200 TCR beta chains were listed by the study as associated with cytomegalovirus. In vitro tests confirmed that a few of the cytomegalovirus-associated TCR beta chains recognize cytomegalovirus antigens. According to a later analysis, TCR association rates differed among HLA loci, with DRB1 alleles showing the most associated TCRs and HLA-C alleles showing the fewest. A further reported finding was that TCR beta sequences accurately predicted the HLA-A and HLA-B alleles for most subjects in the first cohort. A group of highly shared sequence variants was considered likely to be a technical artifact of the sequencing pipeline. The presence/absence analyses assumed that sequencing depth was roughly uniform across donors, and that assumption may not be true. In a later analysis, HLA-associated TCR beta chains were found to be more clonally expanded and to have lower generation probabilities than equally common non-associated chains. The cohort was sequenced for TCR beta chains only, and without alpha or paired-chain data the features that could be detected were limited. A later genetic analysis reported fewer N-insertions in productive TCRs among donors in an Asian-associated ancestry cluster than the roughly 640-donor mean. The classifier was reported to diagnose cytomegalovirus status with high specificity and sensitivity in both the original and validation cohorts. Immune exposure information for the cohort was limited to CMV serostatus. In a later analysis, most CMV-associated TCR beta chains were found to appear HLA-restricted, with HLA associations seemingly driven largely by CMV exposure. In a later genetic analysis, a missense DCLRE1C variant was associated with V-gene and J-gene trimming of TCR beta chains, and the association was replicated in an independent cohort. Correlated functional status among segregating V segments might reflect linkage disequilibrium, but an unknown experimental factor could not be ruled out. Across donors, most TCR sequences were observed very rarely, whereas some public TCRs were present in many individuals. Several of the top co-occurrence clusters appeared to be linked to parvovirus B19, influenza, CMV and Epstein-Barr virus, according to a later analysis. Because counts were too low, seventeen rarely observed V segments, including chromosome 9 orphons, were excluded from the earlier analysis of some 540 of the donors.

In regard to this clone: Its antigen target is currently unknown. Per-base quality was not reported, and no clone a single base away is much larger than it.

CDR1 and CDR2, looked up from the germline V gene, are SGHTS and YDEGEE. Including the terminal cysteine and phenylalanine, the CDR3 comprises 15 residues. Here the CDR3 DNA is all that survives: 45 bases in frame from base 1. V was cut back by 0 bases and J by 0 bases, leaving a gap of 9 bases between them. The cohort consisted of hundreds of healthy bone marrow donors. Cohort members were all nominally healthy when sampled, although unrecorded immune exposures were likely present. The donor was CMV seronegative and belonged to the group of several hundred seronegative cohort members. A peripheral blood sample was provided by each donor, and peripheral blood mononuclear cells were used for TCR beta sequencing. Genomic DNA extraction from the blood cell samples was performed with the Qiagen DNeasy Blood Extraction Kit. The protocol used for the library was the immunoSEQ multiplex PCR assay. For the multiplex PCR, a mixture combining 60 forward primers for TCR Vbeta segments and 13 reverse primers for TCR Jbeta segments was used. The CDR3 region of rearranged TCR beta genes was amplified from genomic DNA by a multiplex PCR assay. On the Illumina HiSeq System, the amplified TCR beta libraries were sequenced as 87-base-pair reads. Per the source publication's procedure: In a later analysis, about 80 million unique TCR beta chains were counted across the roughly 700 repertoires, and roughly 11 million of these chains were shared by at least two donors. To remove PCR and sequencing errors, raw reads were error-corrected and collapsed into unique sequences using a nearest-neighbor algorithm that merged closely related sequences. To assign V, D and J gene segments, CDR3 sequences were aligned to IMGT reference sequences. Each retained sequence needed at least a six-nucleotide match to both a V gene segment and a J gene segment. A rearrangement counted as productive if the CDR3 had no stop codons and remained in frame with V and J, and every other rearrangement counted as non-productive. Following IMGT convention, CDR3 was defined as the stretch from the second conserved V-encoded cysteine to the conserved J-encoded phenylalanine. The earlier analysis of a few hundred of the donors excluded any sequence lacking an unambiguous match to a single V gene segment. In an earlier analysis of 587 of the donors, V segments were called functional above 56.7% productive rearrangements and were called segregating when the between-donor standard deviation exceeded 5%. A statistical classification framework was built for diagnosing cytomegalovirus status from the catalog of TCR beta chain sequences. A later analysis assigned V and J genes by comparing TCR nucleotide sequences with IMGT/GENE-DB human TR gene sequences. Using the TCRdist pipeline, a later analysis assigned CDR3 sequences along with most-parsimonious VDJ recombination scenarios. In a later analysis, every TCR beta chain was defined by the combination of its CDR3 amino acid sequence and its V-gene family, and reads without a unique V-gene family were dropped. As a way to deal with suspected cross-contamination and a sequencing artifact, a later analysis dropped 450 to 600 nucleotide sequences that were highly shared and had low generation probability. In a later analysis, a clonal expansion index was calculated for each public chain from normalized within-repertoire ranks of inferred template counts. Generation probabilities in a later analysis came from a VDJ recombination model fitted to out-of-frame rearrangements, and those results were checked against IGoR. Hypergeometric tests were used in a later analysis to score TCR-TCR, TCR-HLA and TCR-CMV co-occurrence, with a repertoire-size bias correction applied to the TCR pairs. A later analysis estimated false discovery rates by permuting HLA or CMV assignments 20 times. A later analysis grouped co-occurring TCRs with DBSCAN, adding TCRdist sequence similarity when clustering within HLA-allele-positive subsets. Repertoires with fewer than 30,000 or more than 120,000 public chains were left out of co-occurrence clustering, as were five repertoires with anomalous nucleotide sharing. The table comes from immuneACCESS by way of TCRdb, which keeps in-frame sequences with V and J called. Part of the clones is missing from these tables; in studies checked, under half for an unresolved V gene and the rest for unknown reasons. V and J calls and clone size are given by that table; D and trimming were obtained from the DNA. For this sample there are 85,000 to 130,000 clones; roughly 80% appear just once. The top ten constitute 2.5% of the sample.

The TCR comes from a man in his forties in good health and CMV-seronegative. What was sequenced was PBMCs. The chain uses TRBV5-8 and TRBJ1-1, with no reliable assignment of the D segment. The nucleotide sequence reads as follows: TGTGCCAGCAGCTTGGGGGCCGGGGTGAACACTGAAGCTTTCTTT. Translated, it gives CASSLGAGVNTEAFF.